The 23 T cell receptor beta chains below were found in one sample sequenced in a study of CD8 T cells in ankylosing spondylitis. These TCRs are of unknown antigen specificity. Each CDR3 protein is one row after TCRdb ran MiXCR on the 5' RACE reads. The table lists more than 650,000 distinct CDR3 sequences, approximately 10% of them singletons. Broader study findings: Ankylosing spondylitis blood seemed to carry a telltale TCR beta motif made of under 10 highly homologous variants.

Sample: blood, either unsorted or a sorted T cell fraction (not recorded which). The receptors were sampled from a male donor with ankylosing spondylitis.

The chain joins TRBV7-2 to TRBJ1-2; TRBD1 aligns across 8 bases. The CDR3 runs to 14 residues. The germline V gene encodes CDR1 SGHTA and CDR2 FQGNSA. Trimming took 5 bases from V and 5 from J; bases not matched to a gene: 7. The CDR3 DNA is TGTGCCAGCAGCCCGGGGACAGGCCTTTATGGCTACACCTTC. It yields the protein CASSPGTGLYGYTF. The entire variable domain, with the rest obtained from reference TRBV7-2 and TRBJ1-2, is as follows: GAGVSQSPSNKVTEKGKDVELRCDPISGHTALYWYRQSLGQGLEFLIYFQGNSAPDKSGLPSDRFSAERTGGSVSTLTIQRTQQEDSAVYLCASSPGTGLYGYTFGSGTRLTVV.

The rearrangement uses TRBV4-2 and TRBJ1-1; TRBD1 is a possible D gene (5 bases). Germline V gene data show CDR1 as LGHNA and CDR2 as YNFKEQ. V lost 1 base and J 6 bases, leaving 12 bases between the germline ends. The CDR3 has 14 amino acids. This CDR3 is CASSQAGDLPEAFF. The CDR3 region has the DNA TGTGCCAGCAGCCAAGCCGGGGACCTCCCTGAAGCTTTCTTT.

This clonotype occurred a few times. The DNA for the CDR3 is TGTGCCAGCAGGACTAGCGGGAGGGACGAGCAGTACTTC. This sequence encodes CASRTSGRDEQYF. This rearrangement joins TRBV6-6 to TRBJ2-7, with TRBD2 identical over 14 bases. This CDR3 has 13 residues. V lost 6 bases to trimming and J lost 5 bases; unmatched junction nucleotides: 0. Germline V gene lookup returns CDR1 MNHNY and CDR2 SVGAGI (reference sequence).

The chain recombines TRBV6-2 or TRBV6-3 with TRBJ1-5, with TRBD1 identical over 10 bases. This CDR3 spans 15 amino acids. The V segment lost 3 bases and the J segment 5 bases; nucleotides outside the gene matches: 4. Looked up from germline, CDR1 is MNHEY and CDR2 is SVGEGT. The CDR3 loop reads CASSYRGQGDQPQHF. CDR3 in DNA: TGTGCCAGCAGTTATAGAGGACAGGGGGATCAGCCCCAGCATTTT.

This clonotype showed up many times. This chain connects TRBV20-1 to TRBJ1-6, with 7 bases that match TRBD1. Unmatched junction bases numbered 7, after V lost 5 bases and J lost 6 bases. Germline CDR1 is DFQATT and CDR2 is SNEGSKA (reference sequence). CDR3 size: 14 residues. CDR3 coding DNA: TGCAGTGCTCCCCGGACAGGCCGTAATTCACCCCTCCACTTT. Translating it yields CSAPRTGRNSPLHF.

V and J are TRBV10-2 and TRBJ2-1; D unclear. Trimming removed 4 bases from V and 9 bases from J, with 10 bases in between. The germline CDR1 and CDR2 sequences are WSHSY and SAAADI. The CDR3 is 12 residues long. The CDR3 DNA reads as TGCGCCAGCAGTGCTGAGTATGGTGAGCAGTTCTTC. Translation: CASSAEYGEQFF.

This clonotype was seen only a few times. The chain couples TRBV2 to TRBJ1-2; tentatively, D is TRBD1 (5 bases). V was clipped by 5 bases and J by 0 bases, with 19 bases between them. CDR1 and CDR2 (germline): SNHLY, FYNNEI. CDR3 length equals 17 residues. The CDR3 nucleotides are TGTGCCAGCAGTAGCAGACAGTCAGTTATAGCTAACTATGGCTACACCTTC. This gives the protein CASSSRQSVIANYGYTF. The full variable domain, rest sourced from reference TRBV2 and TRBJ1-2, is EPEVTQTPSHQVTQMGQEVILRCVPISNHLYFYWYRQILGQKVEFLVSFYNNEISEKSEIFDDQFSVERPDGSNFTLKIRSTKLEDSAMYFCASSSRQSVIANYGYTFGSGTRLTVV.

This clonotype showed up many times. The chain carries TRBV7-2 and TRBJ2-2; D gene ambiguous. The CDR3 totals 12 residues. The germline V and J ends were trimmed by 6 bases and 6 bases, with 8 bases remaining between them. Germline CDR1 is SGHTA and CDR2 is FQGNSA. This CDR3 is CASSLWAGELFF. The CDR3 DNA sequence: TGTGCCAGCAGTTTATGGGCCGGGGAGCTGTTTTTT.

This clonotype was counted many times. The chain uses TRBV12-3 or TRBV12-4 and TRBJ1-1; D remains unclear. With 3 bases removed from V and 1 base from J, the gap between germline ends came to 9 bases. The CDR3 is 14 residues long. The CDR3 sequence is CASSLRQRNTEAFF. Here the CDR3 DNA reads TGTGCCAGCAGTTTGAGGCAGAGGAACACTGAAGCTTTCTTT.

This sequence joins TRBV18 and TRBJ2-5; TRBD2 matches at 14 bases. V lost 1 base and J lost 5; bases outside the gene matches: 12. Germline values: CDR1 KGHSH, CDR2 LQKENI. The CDR3 covers 19 residues. The CDR3, as DNA: TGTGCCAGCTCACCACTTTCGGGACTAGCGGGAGTAACCCTTGAGACCCAGTACTTC. Amino acids: CASSPLSGLAGVTLETQYF.

Only a few counts were recorded for this clonotype. The chain is built from TRBV3-1 and TRBJ2-1; a weak D match, TRBD2 (5 bases). CDR1 is LGHDT and CDR2 is YNNKEL in the germline V gene (reference sequence). Between the trimmed V and J ends, which lost 3 bases and 7 bases, there was a span of 13 bases. The CDR3 has 14 amino acids. Here the CDR3 reads CASSHLASGNEQFF. The DNA for the CDR3 is TGTGCCAGCAGCCATTTAGCATCGGGAAATGAGCAGTTCTTC.

This clonotype was observed a few times. This rearrangement joins TRBV5-1 to TRBJ1-4; tentatively, D is TRBD1 (6 bases). The CDR3 consists of 13 residues. In germline, CDR1 is SGHRS, CDR2 YFSETQ. V was pared by 2 bases and J by 10 bases, with 12 bases between. CDR3 region: CASSFGQGRKLFF. Written as DNA, the CDR3 is TGCGCCAGCAGCTTCGGCCAGGGGAGAAAACTGTTTTTT.

This clonotype has only a few counts. The chain joins TRBV2 to TRBJ1-2, with D tentatively TRBD1 (5 bases). Germline CDR1 SNHLY, CDR2 FYNNEI. The CDR3 length is 12 residues. V was trimmed by 5 bases and J by 8 bases, leaving 12 bases between them. CDR3 residues: CASSPQGSGYTF. The CDR3 nucleotides are TGTGCCAGCAGTCCTCAGGGTTCGGGCTACACCTTC.

This clonotype was counted ten times or more. V gene TRBV7-2 combines with J gene TRBJ2-3; TRBD1 aligns across 7 bases. The CDR3 has 15 residues. Germline V gene lookup returns CDR1 SGHTA and CDR2 FQGNSA. V dropped 2 bases and J dropped 2; count of bases not matched to a gene: 4. The CDR3 DNA follows: TGTGCCAGCAGCTTATTTGGGACAGACACAGATACGCAGTATTTT. It codes for CASSLFGTDTDTQYF.

This rearrangement joins TRBV7-8 to TRBJ1-5; D is ambiguous. From germline, CDR1 is SGHVS and CDR2 FQNEAQ. The CDR3 totals 16 residues. V gave up 2 bases and J gave up 0 bases, with 11 bases separating them. In nucleotides, the CDR3 is TGTGCCAGCAGCTTATTGGGCCTAAGTAGCAATCAGCCCCAGCATTTT. It is translated as CASSLLGLSSNQPQHF.

This clonotype was counted ten times or more. This chain uses TRBV15 with TRBJ2-7, with D possibly matching TRBD2 (5 bases). V was shortened by 0 bases and J by 3 bases, with 15 bases between the two germline ends. Germline loops: CDR1 LNHNV, CDR2 YYDKDF (reference sequence). The CDR3 spans 16 residues. The DNA for the CDR3 is TGTGCCACCAGCAGAGAGGCCGCAGGAGGATTCTACGAGCAGTACTTC. Amino acids: CATSREAAGGFYEQYF.

The gene calls are TRBV20-1 and TRBJ2-2; TRBD1 or TRBD2 may be the D gene (5 bases each). CDR3 length: 12 amino acids. Germline V gene lookup returns CDR1 DFQATT and CDR2 SNEGSKA (reference sequence). Trimming cost V 4 bases and J 8 bases, with 11 bases left between them. In nucleotides, the CDR3 is TGCAGTGCTAAATTGAGGGGAGGGGAGCTGTTTTTT. The encoded protein is CSAKLRGGELFF.

The J gene is TRBJ2-7, the V gene TRBV6-5, with 7 nucleotides matching TRBD2. This CDR3 has 13 amino acids. The ends lost 8 bases at V and 2 bases at J; junction bases unmatched: 6. Germline loops: CDR1 MNHEY, CDR2 SVGAGI. The CDR3 DNA is TGTGCCAGCGGTTTAGCGGGTCCCTACGAGCAGTACTTC. Translated, it gives CASGLAGPYEQYF.

This clonotype was observed many times. This sequence joins TRBV11-2 and TRBJ2-7; no firm D call. Germline V gene sequence: CDR1 SGHAT, CDR2 FQNNGV. The CDR3 has 13 amino acids. V dropped 1 base and J dropped 6 bases, with 10 bases sitting between them. As DNA, the CDR3 is TGTGCCAGCAGCTTAGGGTCTGGCGGCGAGCAGTACTTC. Translation gives CASSLGSGGEQYF.

This clonotype was seen repeatedly, ten times or more. This chain uses TRBV29-1 with TRBJ1-2; 10 nucleotides align to TRBD1. The germline V gene encodes CDR1 SQVTM and CDR2 ANQGSEA. The CDR3 runs to 15 residues. The V segment lost 6 bases and the J segment 0 bases; nucleotides outside the gene matches: 7. The CDR3: CSVRDRGSPNYGYTF. The CDR3 DNA is TGCAGCGTCCGGGACAGGGGATCCCCTAACTATGGCTACACCTTC.

The chain employs TRBV5-1 and TRBJ2-6; 7 nucleotides align to TRBD1. This CDR3 is built from 17 residues. CDR1 and CDR2 (germline): SGHRS, YFSETQ. V shed 4 bases, J shed 0 bases, and the junction held 7 bases outside the gene matches. The CDR3 bases are TGCGCCAGCAGCCTTTGGACAGGCCGCTCTGGGGCCAACGTCCTGACTTTC. Its translation is CASSLWTGRSGANVLTF. Full variable domain (missing parts from reference TRBV5-1 and TRBJ2-6): KAGVTQTPRYLIKTRGQQVTLSCSPISGHRSVSWYQQTPGQGLQFLFEYFSETQRNKGNFPGRFSGRQFSNSRSEMNVSTLELGDSALYLCASSLWTGRSGANVLTFGAGSRLTVL.

This clonotype was counted only a few times. V and J are TRBV7-9 and TRBJ1-3; D is unresolved. V was trimmed by 6 bases and J by 0 bases, leaving 6 bases between them. Germline assignment: CDR1 SEHNR and CDR2 FQNEAQ (reference sequence). This CDR3 has 13 residues. The CDR3: CASRTFSGNTIYF. CDR3 DNA sequence: TGTGCCAGCAGAACATTCTCTGGAAACACCATATATTTT.

This chain connects TRBV5-1 to TRBJ2-1; 8 positions agree with TRBD1. The CDR3 runs to 13 residues. The V gene's germline CDR1 is SGHRS and CDR2 YFSETQ. Unmatched junction bases numbered 4, after V lost 2 bases and J lost 9 bases. The CDR3: CASSLETGAEQFF. CDR3 coding DNA: TGCGCCAGCAGCTTAGAGACAGGGGCTGAGCAGTTCTTC.